Listed below are T cell receptor beta chains from one sample, sequenced in a study of blood T cell repertoires in COVID-19. Generated by immunoSEQ multiplex PCR, the TCRdb table keeps only in-frame clones and is missing some. The table records nearly 80,000 clones, roughly 80% of them present only once. The source material was peripheral blood. Receptor source: a woman aged 70-85 years with acute or convalescent COVID-19. The CDR3 runs from the conserved cysteine through the conserved F or W. The D gene is left open where the match is weak. Some rows have no size entry. The others give once, few or many, or a class for an expanded clone.

d_gene: NA
abundance: few
j_gene: TRBJ1-6
v_gene: TRBV18
CDR3nt: TGTGCCAGCTCGGACAGAGTCGGCAGCTCCTATAATTCACCCCTCCACTTT
CDR3aa: CASSDRVGSSYNSPLHF

d_gene: TRBD2
abundance: NA
j_gene: TRBJ2-3
v_gene: TRBV9
CDR3nt: TGTGCCAGCAGCGACTCAGCGGGAGGGCCGCCAGATACGCAGTATTTT
CDR3aa: CASSDSAGGPPDTQYF

d_gene: NA
abundance: NA
j_gene: TRBJ2-5
v_gene: TRBV5-6
CDR3nt: TGTGCCAGCAGCCCTAGACACCGGGAATATAATCTTTTAGAGACCCAGTACTTC
CDR3aa: CASSPRHREYNLLETQYF

d_gene: NA
abundance: NA
j_gene: TRBJ2-3
v_gene: TRBV30
CDR3nt: TGTGCCTGGAGTATAGGTAGAGGGCCAGATACGCAGTATTTT
CDR3aa: CAWSIGRGPDTQYF

d_gene: TRBD2
abundance: NA
j_gene: TRBJ2-1
v_gene: TRBV19
CDR3nt: TGTGCCAGTAGTATAAGCGGGAGTATAAAAACCTACAATGAGCAGTTCTTC
CDR3aa: CASSISGSIKTYNEQFF

d_gene: NA
abundance: NA
j_gene: TRBJ2-3
v_gene: TRBV19
CDR3nt: TGTGCCAGTAGTAATGTGGGTAGGGGGACAGATACGCAGTATTTT
CDR3aa: CASSNVGRGTDTQYF

d_gene: NA
abundance: NA
j_gene: TRBJ2-7
v_gene: TRBV6-5
CDR3nt: TGTGCCAGCAGACCGAGTGTTAACTACGAGCAGTACTTC
CDR3aa: CASRPSVNYEQYF

d_gene: NA
abundance: NA
j_gene: TRBJ2-1
v_gene: TRBV29-1
CDR3nt: TGCAGCGGCCTTATTCGCCCCTCAGGACTCTACAATGAGCAGTTCTTC
CDR3aa: CSGLIRPSGLYNEQFF

d_gene: TRBD2
abundance: NA
j_gene: TRBJ2-1
v_gene: TRBV5-1
CDR3nt: TGCGCCAGCAGCTCTAGCGGGAACTCCTACAATGAGCAGTTCTTC
CDR3aa: CASSSSGNSYNEQFF

d_gene: NA
abundance: NA
j_gene: TRBJ2-7
v_gene: TRBV7-8
CDR3nt: TGTGCCAGCAGCTTGGGCCCCTGGGACGAGCAGTACTTC
CDR3aa: CASSLGPWDEQYF

d_gene: TRBD1
abundance: NA
j_gene: TRBJ2-2
v_gene: TRBV3-1/TRBV3-2
CDR3nt: TGTGCCAGCAGCCATGTACAGGGGGCCCCGAACACCGGGGAGCTGTTTTTT
CDR3aa: CASSHVQGAPNTGELFF

d_gene: NA
abundance: once
j_gene: TRBJ1-4
v_gene: TRBV9
CDR3nt: TGTGCCAGCAGCGTCCTCCAAACTCCCCGGACAACATTCTCGAATGAAAAACTGTTTTTT
CDR3aa: CASSVLQTPRTTFSNEKLFF

d_gene: NA
abundance: NA
j_gene: TRBJ1-2
v_gene: TRBV28
CDR3nt: TGTGCCAGCAGTTTATCACGGAGAGACTATGGCTACACCTTC
CDR3aa: CASSLSRRDYGYTF

d_gene: TRBD1
abundance: NA
j_gene: TRBJ2-4
v_gene: TRBV9
CDR3nt: TGTGCCAGCAGACGGACAGGGGAGAACATTCAGTACTTC
CDR3aa: CASRRTGENIQYF

d_gene: NA
abundance: NA
j_gene: TRBJ2-2
v_gene: TRBV30
CDR3nt: TGTGCCTGGAGAGAGTTGGGAGCGGCGGGCACCGGGGAGCTGTTTTTT
CDR3aa: CAWRELGAAGTGELFF

d_gene: NA
abundance: NA
j_gene: TRBJ2-2
v_gene: TRBV19
CDR3nt: TGTGCCAGTAGTCGATGGGGGGTGAGGGCCGGGGAGCTGTTTTTT
CDR3aa: CASSRWGVRAGELFF

d_gene: NA
abundance: NA
j_gene: TRBJ1-5
v_gene: TRBV19
CDR3nt: TGTGCCAGTAGTAGGGGCCCCAATCAGCCCCAGCATTTT
CDR3aa: CASSRGPNQPQHF

d_gene: NA
abundance: NA
j_gene: TRBJ1-2
v_gene: TRBV27
CDR3nt: TGTGCCAGCAGTCGCTCGAGGCCAGGGGACAACTATGGCTACACCTTC
CDR3aa: CASSRSRPGDNYGYTF

d_gene: NA
abundance: NA
j_gene: TRBJ1-2
v_gene: TRBV12-5
CDR3nt: TGTGCTAGTGCTTCAGGGGTTTTCTATGGCTACACCTTC
CDR3aa: CASASGVFYGYTF

d_gene: NA
abundance: NA
j_gene: TRBJ1-6
v_gene: TRBV9
CDR3nt: TGTGCCAGCAGCGTAGATGAGGGATCACCCCTCCACTTT
CDR3aa: CASSVDEGSPLHF

d_gene: TRBD2
abundance: NA
j_gene: TRBJ2-7
v_gene: TRBV7-2
CDR3nt: TGTGCCAGCAGCTTATATTGGGGGGGGATCTACGAGCAGTACTTC
CDR3aa: CASSLYWGGIYEQYF

d_gene: TRBD1
abundance: once
j_gene: TRBJ2-7
v_gene: TRBV5-1
CDR3nt: TGCGCCAGCAGCTTGGCAGGACAGGGGGCAGGGGAGCAGTACTTC
CDR3aa: CASSLAGQGAGEQYF

d_gene: TRBD2
abundance: NA
j_gene: TRBJ2-7
v_gene: TRBV6-6
CDR3nt: TGTGCCAGCAGTTTCGGGGGACTAGCTAGCGACGAGCAGTACTTC
CDR3aa: CASSFGGLASDEQYF

d_gene: TRBD1
abundance: NA
j_gene: TRBJ1-6
v_gene: TRBV7-8
CDR3nt: TGTGCCAGCAGCCCAACGAGACAGGGTTCACCCCTCCACTTT
CDR3aa: CASSPTRQGSPLHF

d_gene: TRBD1
abundance: NA
j_gene: TRBJ1-5
v_gene: TRBV6-6
CDR3nt: TGTGCCAGCAGCCGGACAGGGAGCAATCAGCCCCAGCATTTT
CDR3aa: CASSRTGSNQPQHF

d_gene: NA
abundance: NA
j_gene: TRBJ2-3
v_gene: TRBV5-6
CDR3nt: TGTGCCAGCAGCCCGGGCACAGATACGCAGTATTTT
CDR3aa: CASSPGTDTQYF

d_gene: NA
abundance: few
j_gene: TRBJ2-7
v_gene: TRBV10-3
CDR3nt: TGTGCCATCAGTGACCCCACCGGCTACGAGCAGTACTTC
CDR3aa: CAISDPTGYEQYF

d_gene: NA
abundance: NA
j_gene: TRBJ2-2
v_gene: TRBV19
CDR3nt: TGTGCCACCCAGAGGCCCCTGCGCACCGGGGAGCTGTTTTTT
CDR3aa: CATQRPLRTGELFF

d_gene: NA
abundance: NA
j_gene: TRBJ2-7
v_gene: TRBV11-3
CDR3nt: TGTGCCAGCAGGCAGAGGGACTGCTCTCTCGACGAGCAGTACTTC
CDR3aa: CASRQRDCSLDEQYF

d_gene: NA
abundance: once
j_gene: TRBJ2-7
v_gene: TRBV4-1
CDR3nt: TGCGCCAGCAGCCAGTCTAGTGGAGCCGAGCAGTACTTC
CDR3aa: CASSQSSGAEQYF

d_gene: TRBD1
abundance: once
j_gene: TRBJ1-5
v_gene: TRBV27
CDR3nt: TGTGCCAACACAAAAGCTAGGACAGGACGACCATTTAGCAATCAGCCCCAGCATTTT
CDR3aa: CANTKARTGRPFSNQPQHF

d_gene: NA
abundance: NA
j_gene: TRBJ2-5
v_gene: TRBV19
CDR3nt: TGTGCCAGTAGTATAGCTAGCGAAGAGACCCAGTACTTC
CDR3aa: CASSIASEETQYF

d_gene: TRBD1
abundance: NA
j_gene: TRBJ1-2
v_gene: TRBV2
CDR3nt: TGTGCCAGCAGTGTCTCGGGACAGGGTGCAGCGTCTGGCTACACCTTC
CDR3aa: CASSVSGQGAASGYTF

d_gene: NA
abundance: once
j_gene: TRBJ1-4
v_gene: TRBV27
CDR3nt: TGTGCCAGCACCCGTACAGGTCTTAATGAAAAACTGTTTTTT
CDR3aa: CASTRTGLNEKLFF

d_gene: NA
abundance: NA
j_gene: TRBJ2-1
v_gene: TRBV3-1/TRBV3-2
CDR3nt: TGTGCCAGCGCAGGGACAGCGGGAGTCAATGAGCAGTTCTTC
CDR3aa: CASAGTAGVNEQFF

d_gene: NA
abundance: NA
j_gene: TRBJ1-1
v_gene: TRBV18
CDR3nt: TGTGCCAGCTCACCTTCGGACGGGGTGAACACTGAAGCTTTCTTT
CDR3aa: CASSPSDGVNTEAFF

d_gene: NA
abundance: NA
j_gene: TRBJ2-1
v_gene: TRBV4-1
CDR3nt: TGCGCCAGCAGCCAAGATAGGAGATCCAATGAGCAGTTCTTC
CDR3aa: CASSQDRRSNEQFF

d_gene: NA
abundance: NA
j_gene: TRBJ1-5
v_gene: TRBV2
CDR3nt: TGTGCCAGCAGTGGACAGCGTTTACAGCCCCAGCATTTT
CDR3aa: CASSGQRLQPQHF

d_gene: TRBD2
abundance: NA
j_gene: TRBJ2-3
v_gene: TRBV5-1
CDR3nt: TGCGCCAGCAGCTTAATGGGGACTAGCGGGAGAATCACAGATACGCAGTATTTT
CDR3aa: CASSLMGTSGRITDTQYF

d_gene: TRBD1
abundance: few
j_gene: TRBJ2-3
v_gene: TRBV24-1
CDR3nt: TGTGCCACCAGTGATCCCGACAGGGAAGGGAATACGCAGTATTTT
CDR3aa: CATSDPDREGNTQYF

d_gene: NA
abundance: NA
j_gene: TRBJ2-4
v_gene: TRBV19
CDR3nt: TGTGCCAGTAGTATGGTGGCGGGGCTAGCCAAAAACATTCAGTACTTC
CDR3aa: CASSMVAGLAKNIQYF

d_gene: TRBD2
abundance: NA
j_gene: TRBJ2-3
v_gene: TRBV29-1
CDR3nt: TGCAGCGAGACTAGCGGGAGTAATCCCACAGATACGCAGTATTTT
CDR3aa: CSETSGSNPTDTQYF

d_gene: TRBD2
abundance: NA
j_gene: TRBJ2-2
v_gene: TRBV7-3
CDR3nt: TGTGCCAGCAGCCCGGGAAGACTAGCGGGATCGACCGGGGAGCTGTTTTTT
CDR3aa: CASSPGRLAGSTGELFF

d_gene: NA
abundance: NA
j_gene: TRBJ1-1
v_gene: TRBV2
CDR3nt: TGTGCCAGCAAAGTGAGCGGCACTGAAGCTTTCTTT
CDR3aa: CASKVSGTEAFF

d_gene: NA
abundance: NA
j_gene: TRBJ1-1
v_gene: TRBV19
CDR3nt: TGTGCCAGTAGTATTGGACAGATATGGGAGAACACTGAAGCTTTCTTT
CDR3aa: CASSIGQIWENTEAFF

d_gene: TRBD1
abundance: NA
j_gene: TRBJ1-5
v_gene: TRBV6-5
CDR3nt: TGTGCCAGCAGGCGACAGGGGTCCAATCAGCCCCAGCATTTT
CDR3aa: CASRRQGSNQPQHF

d_gene: TRBD1
abundance: once
j_gene: TRBJ2-1
v_gene: TRBV2
CDR3nt: TGTGCCAGCAGCGACCCGACAGGGGGGCTCGATGAGCAGTTCTTC
CDR3aa: CASSDPTGGLDEQFF

d_gene: NA
abundance: NA
j_gene: TRBJ1-5
v_gene: TRBV18
CDR3nt: TGTGCCAGCTCACCTGAGTCCCAGCCCCAGCATTTT
CDR3aa: CASSPESQPQHF

d_gene: NA
abundance: few
j_gene: TRBJ1-6
v_gene: TRBV4-1
CDR3nt: TGCGCCAGCAGCCAAGCCTCGGGAAGGAATTCACCCCTCCACTTT
CDR3aa: CASSQASGRNSPLHF

d_gene: NA
abundance: NA
j_gene: TRBJ2-2
v_gene: TRBV12-5
CDR3nt: TGTGCTAGTGGTTCTACGTGGTCCTCCCTCACCGGGGAGCTGTTTTTT
CDR3aa: CASGSTWSSLTGELFF

d_gene: TRBD1
abundance: NA
j_gene: TRBJ1-6
v_gene: TRBV9
CDR3nt: TGTGCCAGCAGCGGGGGCAGGGGGATTAATTCACCCCTCCACTTT
CDR3aa: CASSGGRGINSPLHF

d_gene: NA
abundance: NA
j_gene: TRBJ1-3
v_gene: TRBV3-1/TRBV3-2
CDR3nt: TGTGCCAGCAGTCGGAGCTCTGGAAACACCATATATTTT
CDR3aa: CASSRSSGNTIYF